The 5 T cell receptor beta chains reported below all come from one sample, sequenced in a study of blood T cell repertoires in COVID-19. The method was immunoSEQ multiplex PCR; TCRdb's version includes in-frame clones alone and lacks a portion of them. The data show 40,000 to 55,000 clones, 70% to 85% seen once. What was sequenced was peripheral blood. The source of these receptors is a man in his fifties with active COVID-19.

The chain has TRBV4-2 and TRBJ2-5; 7 bases agree with TRBD1. This CDR3 is 17 amino acids long. Trimming took 2 bases from V and 2 from J; bases not matched to a gene: 11. Germline V gene lookup returns CDR1 LGHNA and CDR2 YNFKEQ. The CDR3 sequence: CASSQLTGANEQETQYF. CDR3 nucleotide sequence: TGTGCCAGCAGCCAACTAACAGGGGCAAATGAGCAAGAGACCCAGTACTTC.

The chain combines TRBV3-1 (or the pseudogene TRBV3-2) with TRBJ2-3, with TRBD2 as a possible D gene (5 bases). Trimming took 0 bases from V and 5 from J, leaving 12 bases between them. This CDR3 has 15 residues. Germline V gene sequence: CDR1 LGHDT, CDR2 YNNKEL (reference sequence). The CDR3 DNA follows: TGTGCCAGCAGCCAAGATAGGAGTCGGGAAGATACGCAGTATTTT. Amino acid sequence: CASSQDRSREDTQYF.

This chain links TRBV6-4 with TRBJ2-1; 9 nucleotides match TRBD1. Germline V gene lookup returns CDR1 MRHNA and CDR2 SNTAGT. This CDR3 spans 14 amino acids. With V trimmed by 6 bases and J by 4 bases, 4 bases remained unmatched. The CDR3 is CASSRDRAYNEQFF. The CDR3 bases are TGTGCCAGCAGCCGGGACAGGGCATACAATGAGCAGTTCTTC.

The J gene is TRBJ2-1, the V gene TRBV9; TRBD1 agrees at 8 bases. Germline CDR1 is SGDLS and CDR2 is YYNGEE. The ends lost 0 bases at V and 5 bases at J; junction bases unmatched: 4. The CDR3 loop spans 15 amino acids. This CDR3 reads CASSVAGQAHNEQFF. DNA of the CDR3: TGTGCCAGCAGCGTAGCGGGACAGGCTCACAATGAGCAGTTCTTC.

There are a few counts of this clone. V is TRBV11-3 and J is TRBJ1-2; TRBD1 aligns across 9 bases. From germline, CDR1 is SGHNT and CDR2 YENEEA. V trimming: 5 bases; J trimming: 4 bases; junction bases outside the gene matches: 5. CDR3 size: 14 residues. CDR3 protein: CASSRDRESYGYTF. In DNA, the CDR3 is TGTGCCAGCAGCCGGGACAGGGAGAGCTATGGCTACACCTTC.